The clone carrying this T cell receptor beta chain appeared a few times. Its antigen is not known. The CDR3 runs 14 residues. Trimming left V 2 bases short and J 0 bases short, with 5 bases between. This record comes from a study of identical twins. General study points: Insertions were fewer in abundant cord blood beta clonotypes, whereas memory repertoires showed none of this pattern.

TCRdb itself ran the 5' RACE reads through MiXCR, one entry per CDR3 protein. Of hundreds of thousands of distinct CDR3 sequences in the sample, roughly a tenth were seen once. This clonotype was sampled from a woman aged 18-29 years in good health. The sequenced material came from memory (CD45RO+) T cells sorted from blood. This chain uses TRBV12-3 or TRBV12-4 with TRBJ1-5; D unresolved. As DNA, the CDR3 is TGTGCCAGCAGTTTATCATATAGCAATCAGCCCCAGCATTTT. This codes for CASSLSYSNQPQHF.